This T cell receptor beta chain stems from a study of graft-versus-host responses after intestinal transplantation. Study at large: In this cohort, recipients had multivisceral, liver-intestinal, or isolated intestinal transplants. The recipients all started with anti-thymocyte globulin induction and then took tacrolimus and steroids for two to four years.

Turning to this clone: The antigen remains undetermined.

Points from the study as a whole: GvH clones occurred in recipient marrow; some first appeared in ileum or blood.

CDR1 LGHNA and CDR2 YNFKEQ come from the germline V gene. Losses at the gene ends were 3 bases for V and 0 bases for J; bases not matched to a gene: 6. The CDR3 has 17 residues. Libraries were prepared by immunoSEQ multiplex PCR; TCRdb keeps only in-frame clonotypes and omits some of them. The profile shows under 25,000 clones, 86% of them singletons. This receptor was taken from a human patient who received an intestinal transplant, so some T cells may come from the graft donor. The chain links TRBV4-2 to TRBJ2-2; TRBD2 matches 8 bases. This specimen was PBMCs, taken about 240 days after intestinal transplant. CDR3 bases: TGTGCCAGCAGCCAGGTTTCTAGCGGGTCGAACACCGGGGAGCTGTTTTTT. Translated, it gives CASSQVSSGSNTGELFF.